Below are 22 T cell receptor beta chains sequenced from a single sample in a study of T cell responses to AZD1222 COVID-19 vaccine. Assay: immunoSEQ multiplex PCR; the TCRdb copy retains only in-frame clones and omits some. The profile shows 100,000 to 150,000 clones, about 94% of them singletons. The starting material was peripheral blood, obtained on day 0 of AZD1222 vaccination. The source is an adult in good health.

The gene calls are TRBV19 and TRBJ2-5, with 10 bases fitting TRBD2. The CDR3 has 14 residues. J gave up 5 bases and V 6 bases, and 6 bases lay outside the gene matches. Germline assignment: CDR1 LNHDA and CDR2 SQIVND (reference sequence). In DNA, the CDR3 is TGTGCCAGTAGATCCTCTAGCGGGGGTGAGACCCAGTACTTC. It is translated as CASRSSSGGETQYF.

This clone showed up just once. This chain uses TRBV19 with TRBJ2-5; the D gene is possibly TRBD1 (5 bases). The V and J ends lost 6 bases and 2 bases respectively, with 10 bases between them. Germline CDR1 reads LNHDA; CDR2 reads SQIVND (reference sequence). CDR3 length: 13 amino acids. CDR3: CASRASGQETQYF. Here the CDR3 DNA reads TGTGCCAGTAGAGCGTCAGGGCAAGAGACCCAGTACTTC.

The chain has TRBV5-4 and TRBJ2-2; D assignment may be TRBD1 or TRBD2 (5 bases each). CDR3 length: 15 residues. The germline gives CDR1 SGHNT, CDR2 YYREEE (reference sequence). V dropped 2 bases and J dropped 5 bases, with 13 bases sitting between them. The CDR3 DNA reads TGTGCCAGCAGCTTTCTTGGGACCCAGACCGGGGAGCTGTTTTTT. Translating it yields CASSFLGTQTGELFF. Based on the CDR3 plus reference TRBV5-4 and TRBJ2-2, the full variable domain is ETGVTQSPTHLIKTRGQQVTLRCSSQSGHNTVSWYQQALGQGPQFIFQYYREEENGRGNFPPRFSGLQFPNYSSELNVNALELDDSALYLCASSFLGTQTGELFFGEGSRLTVL.

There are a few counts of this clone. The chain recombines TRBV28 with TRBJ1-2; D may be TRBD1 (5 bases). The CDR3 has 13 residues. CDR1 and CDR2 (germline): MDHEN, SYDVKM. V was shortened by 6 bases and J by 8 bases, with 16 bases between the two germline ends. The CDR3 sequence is CASSPGRGRGYTF. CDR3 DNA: TGTGCCAGCAGCCCCGGGCGGGGGAGAGGCTACACCTTC.

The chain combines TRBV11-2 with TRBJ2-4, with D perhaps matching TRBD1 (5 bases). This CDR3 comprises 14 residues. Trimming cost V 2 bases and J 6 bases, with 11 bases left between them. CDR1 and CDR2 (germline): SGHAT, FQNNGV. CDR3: CASSLPAGSNIQYF. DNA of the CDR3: TGTGCCAGCAGCTTACCGGCAGGGTCAAACATTCAGTACTTC.

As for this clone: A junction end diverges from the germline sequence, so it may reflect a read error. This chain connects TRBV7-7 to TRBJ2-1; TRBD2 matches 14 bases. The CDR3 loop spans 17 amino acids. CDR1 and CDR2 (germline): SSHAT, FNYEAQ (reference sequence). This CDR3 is CASSLGLAGGLNNEQFF. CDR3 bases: TGTGCTAGCAGCCTAGGACTAGCGGGAGGTCTAAACAATGAGCAGTTCTTC.

The CDR3 region has the DNA TGTGCCAGCACTGTCCAAATACGGAATCAGCCCCAGCATTTT. This encodes CASTVQIRNQPQHF. The chain uses TRBV6-5 and TRBJ1-5; D gene uncertain. CDR1 is MNHEY and CDR2 is SVGAGI in the germline V gene. The CDR3 consists of 14 residues. Trimming stripped 7 bases from V and 4 bases from J, with 14 bases between.

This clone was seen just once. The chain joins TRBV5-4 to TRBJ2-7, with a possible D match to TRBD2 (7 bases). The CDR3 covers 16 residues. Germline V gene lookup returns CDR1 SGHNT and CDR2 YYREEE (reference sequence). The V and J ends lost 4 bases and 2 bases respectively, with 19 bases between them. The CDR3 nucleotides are TGTGCCAGCAGCCCCTCCGGGGGGACACTAACCTACGAGCAGTACTTC. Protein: CASSPSGGTLTYEQYF.

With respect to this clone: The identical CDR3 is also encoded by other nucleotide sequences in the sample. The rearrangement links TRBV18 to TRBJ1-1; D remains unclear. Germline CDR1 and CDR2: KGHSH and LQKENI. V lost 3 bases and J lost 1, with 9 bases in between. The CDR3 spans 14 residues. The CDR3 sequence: CASSPPGRNTEAFF. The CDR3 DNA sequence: TGTGCCAGCTCACCCCCGGGCCGGAACACTGAAGCTTTCTTT.

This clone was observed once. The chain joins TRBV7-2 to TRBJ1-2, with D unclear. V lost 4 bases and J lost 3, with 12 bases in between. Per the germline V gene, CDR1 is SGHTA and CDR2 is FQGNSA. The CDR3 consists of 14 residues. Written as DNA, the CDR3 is TGTGCCAGCAGCTCCCGGGGTCTTGACTATGGCTACACCTTC. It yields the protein CASSSRGLDYGYTF.

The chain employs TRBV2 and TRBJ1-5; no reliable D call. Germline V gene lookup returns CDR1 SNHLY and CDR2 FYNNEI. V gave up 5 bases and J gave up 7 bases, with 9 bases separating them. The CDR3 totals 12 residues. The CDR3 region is CASSQDDQPQHF. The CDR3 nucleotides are TGTGCCAGCAGTCAAGACGACCAGCCCCAGCATTTT. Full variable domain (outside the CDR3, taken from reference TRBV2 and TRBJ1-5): EPEVTQTPSHQVTQMGQEVILRCVPISNHLYFYWYRQILGQKVEFLVSFYNNEISEKSEIFDDQFSVERPDGSNFTLKIRSTKLEDSAMYFCASSQDDQPQHFGDGTRLSIL.

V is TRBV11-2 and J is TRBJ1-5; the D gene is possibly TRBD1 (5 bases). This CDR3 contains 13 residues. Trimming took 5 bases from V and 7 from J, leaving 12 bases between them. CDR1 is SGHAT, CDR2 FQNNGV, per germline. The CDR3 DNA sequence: TGTGCCAGCAGCATCAGGGTTGGACAGCCCCAGCATTTT. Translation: CASSIRVGQPQHF.

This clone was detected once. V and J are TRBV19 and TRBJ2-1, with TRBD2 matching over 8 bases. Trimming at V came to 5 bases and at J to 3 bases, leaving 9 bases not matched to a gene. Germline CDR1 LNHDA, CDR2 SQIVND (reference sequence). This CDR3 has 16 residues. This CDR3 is CASSSRAGDGYNEQFF. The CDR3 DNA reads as TGTGCCAGTAGTTCTCGAGCGGGAGACGGCTACAATGAGCAGTTCTTC.

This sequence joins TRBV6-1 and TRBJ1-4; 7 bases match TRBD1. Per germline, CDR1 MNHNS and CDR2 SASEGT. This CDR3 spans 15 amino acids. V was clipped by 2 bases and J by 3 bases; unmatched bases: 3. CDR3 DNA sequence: TGTGCCAGCAGTGAACTAGGACAGGCTAATGAAAAACTGTTTTTT. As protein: CASSELGQANEKLFF.

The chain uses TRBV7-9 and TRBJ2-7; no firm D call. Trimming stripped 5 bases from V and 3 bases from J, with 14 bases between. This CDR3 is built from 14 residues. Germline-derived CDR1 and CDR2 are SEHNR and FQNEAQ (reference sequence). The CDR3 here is CASSGPGRLYEQYF. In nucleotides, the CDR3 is TGTGCCAGCAGCGGTCCGGGTAGACTCTACGAGCAGTACTTC.

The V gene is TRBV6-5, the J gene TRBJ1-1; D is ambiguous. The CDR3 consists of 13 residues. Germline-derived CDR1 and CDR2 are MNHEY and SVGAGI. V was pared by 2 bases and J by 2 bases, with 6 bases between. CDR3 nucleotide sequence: TGTGCCAGCAGTTACGGCAGCAACACTGAAGCTTTCTTT. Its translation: CASSYGSNTEAFF.

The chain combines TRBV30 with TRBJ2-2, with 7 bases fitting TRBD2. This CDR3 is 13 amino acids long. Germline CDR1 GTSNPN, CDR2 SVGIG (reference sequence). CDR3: CASGGGIPGELFF. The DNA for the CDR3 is TGTGCTTCGGGAGGTGGGATCCCCGGGGAGCTGTTTTTT. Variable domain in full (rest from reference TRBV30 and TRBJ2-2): SQTIHQWPATLVQPVGSPLSLECTVEGTSNPNLYWYRQAAGRGLQLLFYSVGIGQISSEVPQNLSASRPQDRQFILSSKKLLLSDSGFYLCASGGGIPGELFFGEGSRLTVL.

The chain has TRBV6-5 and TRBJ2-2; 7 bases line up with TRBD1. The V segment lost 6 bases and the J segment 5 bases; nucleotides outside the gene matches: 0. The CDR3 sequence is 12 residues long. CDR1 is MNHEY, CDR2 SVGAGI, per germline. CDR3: CASRQGTGELFF. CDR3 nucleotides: TGTGCCAGCAGACAGGGGACCGGGGAGCTGTTTTTT.

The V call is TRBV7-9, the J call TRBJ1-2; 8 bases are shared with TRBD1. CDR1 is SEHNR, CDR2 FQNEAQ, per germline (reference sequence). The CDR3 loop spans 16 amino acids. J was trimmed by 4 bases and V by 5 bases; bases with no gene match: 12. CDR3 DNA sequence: TGTGCCAGCAGCGATATTGGACAGGGAGGCGGCTATGGCTACACCTTC. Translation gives CASSDIGQGGGYGYTF.

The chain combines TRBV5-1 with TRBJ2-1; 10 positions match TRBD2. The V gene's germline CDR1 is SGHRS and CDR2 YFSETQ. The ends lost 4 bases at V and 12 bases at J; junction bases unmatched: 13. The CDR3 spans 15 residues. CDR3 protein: CASSQQSGGALRQFF. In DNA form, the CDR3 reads TGCGCCAGCAGCCAACAGAGCGGGGGGGCTCTTCGGCAGTTCTTC.

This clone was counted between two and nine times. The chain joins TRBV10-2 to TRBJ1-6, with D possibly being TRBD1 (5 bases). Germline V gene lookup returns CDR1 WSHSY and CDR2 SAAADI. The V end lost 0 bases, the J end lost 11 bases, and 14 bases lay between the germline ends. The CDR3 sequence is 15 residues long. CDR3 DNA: TGCGCCAGCAGTGAGTCGCGGGGGATGAGAGCACCCCTCCACTTT. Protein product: CASSESRGMRAPLHF.

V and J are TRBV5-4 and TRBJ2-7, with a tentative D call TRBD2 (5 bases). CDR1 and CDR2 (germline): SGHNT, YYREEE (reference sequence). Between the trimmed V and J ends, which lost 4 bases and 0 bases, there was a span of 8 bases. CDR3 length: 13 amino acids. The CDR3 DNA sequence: TGTGCCAGCAGCCCCCTAGCCTCCTACGAGCAGTACTTC. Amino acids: CASSPLASYEQYF.